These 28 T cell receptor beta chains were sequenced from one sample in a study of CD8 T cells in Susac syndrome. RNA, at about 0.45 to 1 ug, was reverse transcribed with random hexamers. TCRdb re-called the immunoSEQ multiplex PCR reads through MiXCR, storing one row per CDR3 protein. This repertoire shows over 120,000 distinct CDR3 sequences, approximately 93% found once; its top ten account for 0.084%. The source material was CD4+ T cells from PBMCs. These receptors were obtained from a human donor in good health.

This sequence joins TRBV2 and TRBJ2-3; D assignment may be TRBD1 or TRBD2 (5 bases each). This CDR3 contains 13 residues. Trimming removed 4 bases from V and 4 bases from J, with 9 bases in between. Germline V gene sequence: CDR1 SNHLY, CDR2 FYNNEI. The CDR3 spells CASSVSGPDTQYF. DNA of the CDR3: TGTGCCAGCAGTGTATCGGGACCAGATACGCAGTATTTT.

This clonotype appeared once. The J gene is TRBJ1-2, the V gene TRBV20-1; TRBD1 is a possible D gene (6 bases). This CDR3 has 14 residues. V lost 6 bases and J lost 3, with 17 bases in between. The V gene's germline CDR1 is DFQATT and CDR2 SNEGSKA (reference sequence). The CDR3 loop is CSAVFPGADYGYTF. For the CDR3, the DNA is TGCAGTGCAGTGTTTCCGGGGGCAGACTATGGCTACACCTTC.

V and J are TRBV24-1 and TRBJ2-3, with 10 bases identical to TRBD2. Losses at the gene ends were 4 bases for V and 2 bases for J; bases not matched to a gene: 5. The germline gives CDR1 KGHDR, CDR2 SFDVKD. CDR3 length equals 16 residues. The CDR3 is CATSDPGTSDTDTQYF. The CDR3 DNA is TGTGCCACCAGTGACCCCGGGACTAGCGACACAGATACGCAGTATTTT.

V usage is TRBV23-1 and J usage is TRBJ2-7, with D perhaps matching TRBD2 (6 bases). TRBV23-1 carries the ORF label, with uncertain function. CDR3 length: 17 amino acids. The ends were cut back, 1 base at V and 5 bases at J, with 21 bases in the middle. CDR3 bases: TGCGCCAGCAGTCAATATTGCGGGGAACCCCCCCGGGACGAGCAGTACTTC. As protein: CASSQYCGEPPRDEQYF.

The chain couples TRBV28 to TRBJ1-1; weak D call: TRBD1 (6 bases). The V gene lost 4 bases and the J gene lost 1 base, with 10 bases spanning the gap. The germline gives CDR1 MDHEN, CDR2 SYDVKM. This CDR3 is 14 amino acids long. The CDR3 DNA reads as TGTGCCAGCAGTTCCCGGGACAAGAACACTGAAGCTTTCTTT. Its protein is CASSSRDKNTEAFF.

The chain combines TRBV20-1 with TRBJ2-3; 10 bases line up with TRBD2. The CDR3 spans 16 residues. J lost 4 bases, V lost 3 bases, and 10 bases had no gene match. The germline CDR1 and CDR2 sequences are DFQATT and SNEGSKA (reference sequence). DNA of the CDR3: TGCAGTGCTAGCGATCCTAGCGGGAGTCGGGCAGATACGCAGTATTTT. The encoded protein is CSASDPSGSRADTQYF.

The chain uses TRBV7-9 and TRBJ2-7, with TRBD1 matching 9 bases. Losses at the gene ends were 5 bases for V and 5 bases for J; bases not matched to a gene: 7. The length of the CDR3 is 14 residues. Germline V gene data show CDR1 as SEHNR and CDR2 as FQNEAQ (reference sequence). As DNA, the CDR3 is TGTGCCAGCAGCATACCGGGACAGGGAAACGAGCAGTACTTC. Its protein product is CASSIPGQGNEQYF.

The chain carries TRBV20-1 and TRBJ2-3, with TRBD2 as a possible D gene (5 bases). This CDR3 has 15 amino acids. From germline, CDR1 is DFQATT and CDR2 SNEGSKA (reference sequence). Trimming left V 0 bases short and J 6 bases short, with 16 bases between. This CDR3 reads CSARELARGSDTQYF. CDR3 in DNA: TGCAGTGCTAGAGAGCTAGCTCGGGGATCGGATACGCAGTATTTT.

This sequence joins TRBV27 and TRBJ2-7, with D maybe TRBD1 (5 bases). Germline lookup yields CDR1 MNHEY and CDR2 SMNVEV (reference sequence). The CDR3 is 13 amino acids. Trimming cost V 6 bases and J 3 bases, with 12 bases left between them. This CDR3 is CASRGQMSYEQYF. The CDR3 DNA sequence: TGTGCCAGCAGGGGGCAGATGAGCTACGAGCAGTACTTC.

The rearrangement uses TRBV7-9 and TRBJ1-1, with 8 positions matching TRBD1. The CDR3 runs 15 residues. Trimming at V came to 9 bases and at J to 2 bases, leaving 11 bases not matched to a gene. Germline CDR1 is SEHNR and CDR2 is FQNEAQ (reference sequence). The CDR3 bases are TGTGCCAGTTGCCCCGGGACAGGAGTAAACACTGAAGCTTTCTTT. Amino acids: CASCPGTGVNTEAFF.

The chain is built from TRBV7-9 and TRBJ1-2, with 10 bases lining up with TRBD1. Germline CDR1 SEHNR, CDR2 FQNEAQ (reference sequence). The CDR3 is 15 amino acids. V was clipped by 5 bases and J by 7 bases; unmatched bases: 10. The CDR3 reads CASSPPGQGVTGYTF. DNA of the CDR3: TGTGCCAGCAGCCCCCCAGGACAGGGGGTAACTGGCTACACCTTC.

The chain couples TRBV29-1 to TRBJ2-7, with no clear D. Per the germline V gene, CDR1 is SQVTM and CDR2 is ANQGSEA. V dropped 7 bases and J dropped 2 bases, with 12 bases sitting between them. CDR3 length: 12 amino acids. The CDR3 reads CSARSPAYEQYF. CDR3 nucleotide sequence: TGCAGCGCCCGGAGCCCTGCCTACGAGCAGTACTTC.

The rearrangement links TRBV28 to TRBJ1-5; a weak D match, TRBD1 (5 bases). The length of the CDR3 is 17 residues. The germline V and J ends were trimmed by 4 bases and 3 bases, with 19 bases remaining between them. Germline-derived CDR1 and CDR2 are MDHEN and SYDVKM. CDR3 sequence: CASSSFRTRVNNQPQHF. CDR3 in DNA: TGTGCCAGCAGTTCCTTCCGGACAAGAGTCAACAATCAGCCCCAGCATTTT.

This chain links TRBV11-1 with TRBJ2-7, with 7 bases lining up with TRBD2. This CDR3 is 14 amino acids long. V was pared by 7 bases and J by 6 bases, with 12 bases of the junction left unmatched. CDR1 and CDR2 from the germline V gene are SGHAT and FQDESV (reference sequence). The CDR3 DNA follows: TGTGCCAGCACCACACTGGCGGGAGTTGGCGAGCAGTACTTC. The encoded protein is CASTTLAGVGEQYF.

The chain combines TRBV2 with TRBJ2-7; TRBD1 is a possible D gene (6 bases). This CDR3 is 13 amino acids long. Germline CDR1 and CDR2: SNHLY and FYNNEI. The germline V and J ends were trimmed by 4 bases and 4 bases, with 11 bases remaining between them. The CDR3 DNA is TGTGCCAGCAGTGCGGACAGCCTATACGAGCAGTACTTC. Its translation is CASSADSLYEQYF.

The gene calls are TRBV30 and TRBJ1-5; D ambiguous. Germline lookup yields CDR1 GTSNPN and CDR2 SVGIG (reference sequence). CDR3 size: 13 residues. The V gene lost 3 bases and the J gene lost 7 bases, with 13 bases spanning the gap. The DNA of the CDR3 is TGTGCCTGGAGCGGACGTACATGGCAGCCCCAGCATTTT. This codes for CAWSGRTWQPQHF.

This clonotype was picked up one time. The CDR3 protein is CASSALGLRGNGGAETQYF. CDR3 DNA sequence: TGTGCCAGCAGTGCCTTGGGGTTAAGGGGGAACGGAGGGGCAGAGACCCAGTACTTC. This sequence joins TRBV6-1 and TRBJ2-5, with D perhaps given as TRBD1 or TRBD2 (6 bases each). The V gene's germline CDR1 is MNHNS and CDR2 SASEGT. The CDR3 totals 19 residues. Trimming took off 4 bases at V and 4 bases at J, with 28 bases between the two ends.

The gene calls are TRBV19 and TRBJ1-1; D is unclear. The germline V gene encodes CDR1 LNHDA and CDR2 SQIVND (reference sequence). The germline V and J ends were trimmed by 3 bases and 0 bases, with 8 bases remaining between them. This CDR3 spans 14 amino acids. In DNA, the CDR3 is TGTGCCAGTAGTATTTCGTTTGTGAACACTGAAGCTTTCTTT. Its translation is CASSISFVNTEAFF.

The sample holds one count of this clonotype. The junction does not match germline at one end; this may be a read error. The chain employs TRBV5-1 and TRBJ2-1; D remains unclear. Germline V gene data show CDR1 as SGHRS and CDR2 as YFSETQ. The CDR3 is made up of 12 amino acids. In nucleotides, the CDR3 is TGCGCCGGCAGCTTGAAGGGCAATGAGCAGTTCTTC. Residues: CAGSLKGNEQFF.

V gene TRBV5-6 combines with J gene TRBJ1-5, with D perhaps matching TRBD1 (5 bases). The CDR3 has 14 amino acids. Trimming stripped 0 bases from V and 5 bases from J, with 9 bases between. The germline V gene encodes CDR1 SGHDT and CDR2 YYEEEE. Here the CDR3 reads CASSLAGGDQPQHF. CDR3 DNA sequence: TGTGCCAGCAGCTTGGCGGGGGGGGATCAGCCCCAGCATTTT.

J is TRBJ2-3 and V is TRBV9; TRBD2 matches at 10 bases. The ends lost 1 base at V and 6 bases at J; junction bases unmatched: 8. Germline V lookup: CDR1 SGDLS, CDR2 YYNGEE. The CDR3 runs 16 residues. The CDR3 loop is CASSVPLAGEVDTQYF. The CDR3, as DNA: TGTGCCAGCAGCGTACCCCTAGCGGGAGAAGTGGATACGCAGTATTTT.

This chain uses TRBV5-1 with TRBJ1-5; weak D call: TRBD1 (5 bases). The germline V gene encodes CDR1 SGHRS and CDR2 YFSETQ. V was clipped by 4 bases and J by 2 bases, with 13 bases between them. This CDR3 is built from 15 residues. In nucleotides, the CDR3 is TGCGCCAGCAGCCTTGACAGTGGGGGCAATCAGCCCCAGCATTTT. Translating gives CASSLDSGGNQPQHF.

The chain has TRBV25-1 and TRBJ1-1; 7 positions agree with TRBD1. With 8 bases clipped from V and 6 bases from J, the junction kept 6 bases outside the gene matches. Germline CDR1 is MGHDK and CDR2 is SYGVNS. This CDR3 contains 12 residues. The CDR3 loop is CASPGGGSEAFF. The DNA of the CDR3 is TGTGCCAGCCCAGGGGGGGGCTCTGAAGCTTTCTTT. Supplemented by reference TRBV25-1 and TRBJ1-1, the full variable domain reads EADIYQTPRYLVIGTGKKITLECSQTMGHDKMYWYQQDPGMELHLIHYSYGVNSTEKGDLSSESTVSRIRTEHFPLTLESARPSHTSQYLCASPGGGSEAFFGQGTRLTVV.

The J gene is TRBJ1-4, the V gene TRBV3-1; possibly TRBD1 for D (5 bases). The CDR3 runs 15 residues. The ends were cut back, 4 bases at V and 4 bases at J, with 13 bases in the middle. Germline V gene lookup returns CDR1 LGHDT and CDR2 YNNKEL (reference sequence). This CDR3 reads CASSLGDRHNEKLFF. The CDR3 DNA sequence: TGTGCCAGCAGCCTGGGTGACAGACATAATGAAAAACTGTTTTTT.

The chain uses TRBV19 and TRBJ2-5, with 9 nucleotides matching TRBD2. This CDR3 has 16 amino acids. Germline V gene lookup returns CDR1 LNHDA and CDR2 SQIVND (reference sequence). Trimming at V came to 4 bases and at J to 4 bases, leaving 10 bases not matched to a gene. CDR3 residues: CASSSYSGLAGETQYF. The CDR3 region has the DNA TGTGCCAGTAGTAGTTATTCGGGACTAGCAGGAGAGACCCAGTACTTC.

The CDR3 coding sequence is TGTGCCAGCAGCTTAGTCTCTAGACTCAATGAGCAGTTCTTC. This encodes CASSLVSRLNEQFF. J is TRBJ2-1 and V is TRBV7-8; no firm D call. This CDR3 has 14 amino acids. Germline-derived CDR1 and CDR2 are SGHVS and FQNEAQ. V dropped 1 base and J dropped 6 bases, with 10 bases sitting between them.

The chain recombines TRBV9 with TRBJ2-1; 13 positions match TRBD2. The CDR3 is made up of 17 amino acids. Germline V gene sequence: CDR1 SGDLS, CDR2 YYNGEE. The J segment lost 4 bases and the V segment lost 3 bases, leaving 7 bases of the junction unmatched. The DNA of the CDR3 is TGTGCCAGCAGCGCAAGACTAGCGGGAGGCGGTTACAATGAGCAGTTCTTC. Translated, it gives CASSARLAGGGYNEQFF. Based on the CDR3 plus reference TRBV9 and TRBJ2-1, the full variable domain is DSGVTQTPKHLITATGQRVTLRCSPRSGDLSVYWYQQSLDQGLQFLIQYYNGEERAKGNILERFSAQQFPDLHSELNLSSLELGDSALYFCASSARLAGGGYNEQFFGPGTRLTVL.

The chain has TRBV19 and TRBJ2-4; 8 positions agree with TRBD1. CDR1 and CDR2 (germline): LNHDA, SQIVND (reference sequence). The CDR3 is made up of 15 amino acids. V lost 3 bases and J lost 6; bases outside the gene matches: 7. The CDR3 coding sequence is TGTGCCAGTAGTATGCTTACCGACAGGGGAAACATTCAGTACTTC. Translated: CASSMLTDRGNIQYF.